Below are 24 T cell receptor beta chains sequenced from a single sample in a study of CXCR3-negative and CXCR3-positive naive CD8 T cells. Their antigens remain unidentified. Study conclusions and caveats: CXCR3-positive naive cells had more hydrophobic TRB CDR3s than CXCR3-negative naive cells.

The authors made the TRB cDNA libraries by 5' RACE using UMI labels. TCRdb re-called the 5' RACE reads; one entry per CDR3 protein, DNA not given. Its table records approximately 130,000 distinct CDR3 sequences. The sequenced sample consisted of naive CXCR3+ CD8+ T cells from blood. Specified subset: CD45RO-CCR7+CD27+CD95- naive CD8+ T cells expressing CXCR3 (TNR3+). Receptors were obtained from a human donor in good health. Some clones in this sample may be carry-over from other donors' samples.

The chain uses TRBV7-2 and TRBJ2-1; there is no DNA to check the TCRdb D call of TRBD2. The germline gives CDR1 SGHTA, CDR2 FQGNSA. The CDR3 spans 17 residues. Here the CDR3 reads CASSSLSGGRSYNEQFF. Full variable domain (remainder filled in from reference TRBV7-2 and TRBJ2-1): GAGVSQSPSNKVTEKGKDVELRCDPISGHTALYWYRQSLGQGLEFLIYFQGNSAPDKSGLPSDRFSAERTGGSVSTLTIQRTQQEDSAVYLCASSSLSGGRSYNEQFFGPGTRLTVL.

The chain joins TRBV11-2 to TRBJ1-1. CDR1 is SGHAT, CDR2 FQNNGV, per germline. CDR3 length: 14 amino acids. The CDR3 loop reads CASSLDRFLREAFF.

The chain recombines TRBV29-1 with TRBJ2-1; absent DNA, TCRdb's TRBD2 call cannot be checked. This CDR3 contains 14 residues. Germline assignment: CDR1 SQVTM and CDR2 ANQGSEA. The CDR3 protein is CSVAGLRGFNEQFF.

The rearrangement joins TRBV25-1 to TRBJ1-1; the TRBD1 assignment by TCRdb is unverifiable without DNA. Germline loops: CDR1 MGHDK, CDR2 SYGVNS. The CDR3 is 17 residues long. CDR3: CASYKITGQDTYTEAFF.

V and J are TRBV11-2 and TRBJ2-3; TCRdb returns TRBD1, unconfirmable since there is no DNA. Germline values: CDR1 SGHAT, CDR2 FQNNGV. The CDR3 consists of 14 residues. CDR3 loop: CASSLEWGPGTQYF. Complete variable domain (other parts from reference TRBV11-2 and TRBJ2-3): EAGVAQSPRYKIIEKRQSVAFWCNPISGHATLYWYQQILGQGPKLLIQFQNNGVVDDSQLPKDRFSAERLKGVDSTLKIQPAKLEDSAVYLCASSLEWGPGTQYFGPGTRLTVL.

The chain carries TRBV29-1 and TRBJ2-2. Germline V CDR1 and CDR2: SQVTM, ANQGSEA. The CDR3 has 13 residues. This CDR3 reads CSVEEGNTGELFF.

The chain links TRBV27 to TRBJ2-5. CDR3 length equals 13 residues. Germline V gives CDR1 MNHEY, CDR2 SMNVEV (reference sequence). The chain's CDR3 is CASSLLSGETQYF.

V usage is TRBV12-5 and J usage is TRBJ2-3. CDR1 is LGHNT and CDR2 is FRNRAP in the germline V gene. There are 16 residues in the CDR3. CDR3 region: CASGTSYWGSTDTQYF.

The J gene is TRBJ2-1, the V gene TRBV5-6; TCRdb's D call of TRBD2 is untestable without DNA. The CDR3 sequence is 13 residues long. Looked up from germline, CDR1 is SGHDT and CDR2 is YYEEEE. The CDR3: CASSWSGTWEQFF. Combining the CDR3 with reference TRBV5-6 and TRBJ2-1 gives the whole variable domain DAGVTQSPTHLIKTRGQQVTLRCSPKSGHDTVSWYQQALGQGPQFIFQYYEEEERQRGNFPDRFSGHQFPNYSSELNVNALLLGDSALYLCASSWSGTWEQFFGPGTRLTVL.

The chain has TRBV29-1 and TRBJ1-2; as DNA is missing, the TRBD1 call by TCRdb cannot be tested. This CDR3 contains 13 residues. CDR1 and CDR2 (germline): SQVTM, ANQGSEA. The CDR3 loop reads CSVPGRTGYGYTF.

The chain is built from TRBV7-3 and TRBJ1-1; without DNA, the TCRdb call of TRBD1 cannot be checked. The CDR3 runs 13 residues. Germline values: CDR1 SGHTA, CDR2 FQGTGA. The CDR3 protein is CASSPSGAPEAFF.

The chain links TRBV20-1 to TRBJ2-1. The germline V gene encodes CDR1 DFQATT and CDR2 SNEGSKA (reference sequence). CDR3 size: 13 residues. CDR3 protein: CSARYGVDNEQFF.

The chain uses TRBV20-1 and TRBJ2-7; as DNA is missing, the TRBD2 call by TCRdb cannot be tested. Germline V gene sequence: CDR1 DFQATT, CDR2 SNEGSKA (reference sequence). The CDR3 consists of 13 residues. Here the CDR3 reads CSASPLADYEQYF.

The chain recombines TRBV20-1 with TRBJ1-5; there is no DNA to check the TCRdb D call of TRBD1. Germline CDR1 reads DFQATT; CDR2 reads SNEGSKA (reference sequence). This CDR3 is built from 14 residues. The CDR3: CSARVQGGGQPQHF.

The V call is TRBV7-9, the J call TRBJ2-5. The germline V gene has CDR1 SEHNR and CDR2 FQNEAQ (reference sequence). There are 11 residues in the CDR3. CDR3 sequence reads: CASSPSVSQYF.

The rearrangement links TRBV24-1 to TRBJ2-2; the D call from TCRdb, TRBD1, cannot be confirmed without DNA. Germline-derived CDR1 and CDR2 are KGHDR and SFDVKD. The CDR3 is 14 residues long. The CDR3 region is CATSDFREIGELFF.

This chain connects TRBV12-3 or TRBV12-4 to TRBJ2-7; TCRdb's D gene call, TRBD1, goes unchecked for lack of DNA. The CDR3 consists of 13 residues. The CDR3 reads CASSLGTIYEQYF.

The chain carries TRBV29-1 and TRBJ2-1; the D gene TCRdb calls, TRBD2, cannot be checked with no DNA. There are 15 residues in the CDR3. Germline loops: CDR1 SQVTM, CDR2 ANQGSEA. This CDR3 reads CSVEDMAGGPNEQFF.

The chain recombines TRBV7-7 with TRBJ1-4; TCRdb returns TRBD1, unconfirmable since there is no DNA. CDR1 and CDR2 from the germline V gene are SSHAT and FNYEAQ (reference sequence). This CDR3 contains 16 residues. CDR3 amino acids: CARSTGQHPTNEKLFF.

The rearrangement joins TRBV29-1 to TRBJ2-7; the TCRdb D gene call, TRBD1, has no DNA to confirm it. CDR3 length: 13 amino acids. CDR1 is SQVTM, CDR2 ANQGSEA, per germline. The CDR3 sequence: CSVAPGARYEQYF.

This chain uses TRBV29-1 with TRBJ2-1; TCRdb names TRBD2, which stays unverified in the absence of DNA. Germline CDR1 SQVTM, CDR2 ANQGSEA. The CDR3 spans 14 residues. The CDR3: CSVSGGASGNEQFF.

The chain uses TRBV5-1 and TRBJ2-1; the D call of TRBD1 rests on TCRdb alone, since no DNA is present to check it. Germline V gene data show CDR1 as SGHRS and CDR2 as YFSETQ. The CDR3 extends over 19 amino acids. The CDR3 here is CASSSQGSLAGGLLNEQFF.

The chain uses TRBV6-1 and TRBJ2-2; absent DNA, TCRdb's TRBD2 call cannot be checked. CDR1 MNHNS and CDR2 SASEGT come from the germline V gene. The CDR3 sequence is 16 residues long. CDR3 loop: CASSDTNREVLGELFF.

V and J are TRBV7-9 and TRBJ1-2; lacking DNA, the TRBD1 call made by TCRdb goes unchecked. Germline values: CDR1 SEHNR, CDR2 FQNEAQ (reference sequence). The CDR3 length is 14 residues. The CDR3 protein is CASSNPDPRGGYTF.